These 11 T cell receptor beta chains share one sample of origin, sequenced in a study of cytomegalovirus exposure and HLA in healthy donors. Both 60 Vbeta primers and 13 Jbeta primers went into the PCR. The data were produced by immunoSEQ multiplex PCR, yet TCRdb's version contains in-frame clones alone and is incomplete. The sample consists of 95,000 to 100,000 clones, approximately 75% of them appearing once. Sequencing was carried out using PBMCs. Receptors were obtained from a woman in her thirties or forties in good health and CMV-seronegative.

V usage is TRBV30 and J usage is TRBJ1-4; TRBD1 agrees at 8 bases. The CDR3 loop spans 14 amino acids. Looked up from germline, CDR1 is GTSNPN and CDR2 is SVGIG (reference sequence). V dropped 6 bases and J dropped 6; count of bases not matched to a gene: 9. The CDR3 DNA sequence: TGTGCCTGTCTCCGACAGGGGTGGGATGAAAAACTGTTTTTT. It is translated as CACLRQGWDEKLFF.

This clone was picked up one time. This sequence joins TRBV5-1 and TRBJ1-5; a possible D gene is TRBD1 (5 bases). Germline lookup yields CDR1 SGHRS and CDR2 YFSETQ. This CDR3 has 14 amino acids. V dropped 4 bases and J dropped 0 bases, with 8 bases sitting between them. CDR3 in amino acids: CASSNGGSNQPQHF. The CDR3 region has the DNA TGCGCCAGCAGCAACGGGGGTAGCAATCAGCCCCAGCATTTT. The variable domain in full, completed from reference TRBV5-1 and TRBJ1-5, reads KAGVTQTPRYLIKTRGQQVTLSCSPISGHRSVSWYQQTPGQGLQFLFEYFSETQRNKGNFPGRFSGRQFSNSRSEMNVSTLELGDSALYLCASSNGGSNQPQHFGDGTRLSIL.

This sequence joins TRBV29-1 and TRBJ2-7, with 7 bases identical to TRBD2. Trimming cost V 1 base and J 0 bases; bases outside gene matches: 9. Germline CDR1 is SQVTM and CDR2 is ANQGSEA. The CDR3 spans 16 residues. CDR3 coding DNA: TGCAGCGTTGAAGGCGTAACGGGACTACACTCCTACGAGCAGTACTTC. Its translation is CSVEGVTGLHSYEQYF.

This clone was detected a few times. As DNA, the CDR3 is TGTGCCAGTAGTATACAGGAGAGCGGGATCAACGAGCAGTACTTC. Translated, it gives CASSIQESGINEQYF. The chain carries TRBV19 and TRBJ2-7; 7 nucleotides align to TRBD2. The V segment lost 2 bases and the J segment 5 bases; nucleotides outside the gene matches: 9. The CDR3 has 15 amino acids. Germline V CDR1 and CDR2: LNHDA, SQIVND (reference sequence).

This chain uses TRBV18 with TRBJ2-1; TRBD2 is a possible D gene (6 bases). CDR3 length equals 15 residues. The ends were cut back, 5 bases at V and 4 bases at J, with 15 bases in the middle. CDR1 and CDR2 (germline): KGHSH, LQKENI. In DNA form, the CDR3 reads TGTGCCAGCTCATCGGTGGAGGGTACGTACAATGAGCAGTTCTTC. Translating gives CASSSVEGTYNEQFF.

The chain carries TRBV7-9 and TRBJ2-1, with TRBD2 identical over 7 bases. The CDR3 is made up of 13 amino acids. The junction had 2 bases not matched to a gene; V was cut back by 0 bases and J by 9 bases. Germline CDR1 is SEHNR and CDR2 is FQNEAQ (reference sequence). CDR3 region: CASSLAGGGEQFF. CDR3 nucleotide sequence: TGTGCCAGCAGCTTAGCGGGGGGGGGTGAGCAGTTCTTC.

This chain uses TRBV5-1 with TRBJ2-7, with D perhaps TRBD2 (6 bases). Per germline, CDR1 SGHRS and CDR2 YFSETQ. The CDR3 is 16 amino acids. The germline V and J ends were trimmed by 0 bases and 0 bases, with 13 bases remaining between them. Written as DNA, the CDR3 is TGCGCCAGCAGCTTGGCCCCGGGGCGGGGCTCCTACGAGCAGTACTTC. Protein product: CASSLAPGRGSYEQYF.

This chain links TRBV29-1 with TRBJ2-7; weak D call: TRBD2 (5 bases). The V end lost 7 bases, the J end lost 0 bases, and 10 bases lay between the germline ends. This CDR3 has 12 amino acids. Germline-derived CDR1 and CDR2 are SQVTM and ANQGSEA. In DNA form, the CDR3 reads TGCAGCGCCGGGGAAGGCTCCTACGAGCAGTACTTC. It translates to CSAGEGSYEQYF.

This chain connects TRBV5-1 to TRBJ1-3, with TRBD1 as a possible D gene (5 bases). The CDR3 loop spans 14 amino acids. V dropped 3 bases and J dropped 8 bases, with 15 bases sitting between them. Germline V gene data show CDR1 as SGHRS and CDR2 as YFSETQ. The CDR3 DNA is TGCGCCAGCAGCTCAGACAGCCGTCGGGACACCATATATTTT. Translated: CASSSDSRRDTIYF.

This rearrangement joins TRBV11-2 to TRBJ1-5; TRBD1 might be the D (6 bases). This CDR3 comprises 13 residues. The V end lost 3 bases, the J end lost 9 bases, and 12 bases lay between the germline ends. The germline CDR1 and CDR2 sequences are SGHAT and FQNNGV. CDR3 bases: TGTGCCAGCAGCTTGTTCCAGGGGTCGCCCCAGCATTTT. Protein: CASSLFQGSPQHF.

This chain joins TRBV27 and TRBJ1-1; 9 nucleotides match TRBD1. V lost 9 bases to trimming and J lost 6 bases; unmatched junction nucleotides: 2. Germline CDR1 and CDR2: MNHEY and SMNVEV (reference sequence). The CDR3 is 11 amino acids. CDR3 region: CASRTGAEAFF. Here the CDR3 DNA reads TGTGCCAGTAGGACAGGGGCTGAAGCTTTCTTT.